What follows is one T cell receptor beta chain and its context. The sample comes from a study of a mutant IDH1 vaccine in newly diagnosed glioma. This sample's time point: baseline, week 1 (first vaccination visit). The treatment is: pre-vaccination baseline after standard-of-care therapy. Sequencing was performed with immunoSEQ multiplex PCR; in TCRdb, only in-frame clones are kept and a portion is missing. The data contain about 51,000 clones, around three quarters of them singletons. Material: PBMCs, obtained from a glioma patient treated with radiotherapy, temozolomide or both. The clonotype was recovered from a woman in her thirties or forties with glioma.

The CDR3 sequence: CASSGRGMAYGYTF. CDR3 DNA sequence: TGTGCCAGCAGTGGGAGGGGGATGGCCTATGGCTACACCTTC. The chain employs TRBV2 and TRBJ1-2; D may be TRBD1 (6 bases). This CDR3 has 14 amino acids. The germline V gene encodes CDR1 SNHLY and CDR2 FYNNEI. Trimming took 4 bases from V and 4 from J, leaving 13 bases between them.